The 11 T cell receptor beta chains given below trace back to one sample, sequenced in a study of cytomegalovirus exposure and HLA in healthy donors. 13 Jbeta primers and 60 Vbeta primers were used for the PCR. Sequencing used immunoSEQ multiplex PCR; TCRdb keeps in-frame clones, though not all of them. Here the sample spans some 170,000 clones, around four fifths being singletons. Sequencing used PBMCs. All receptors derive from a woman in her fifties or sixties in good health and CMV-seronegative.

This clone was counted a few times. The chain combines TRBV6-4 with TRBJ1-6; D is perhaps TRBD1 (5 bases). This CDR3 is 14 amino acids long. Trimming cost V 5 bases and J 9 bases, with 14 bases left between them. Germline values: CDR1 MRHNA, CDR2 SNTAGT. The chain's CDR3 is CASSNQGTTSPLHF. DNA for the CDR3: TGTGCCAGCAGTAATCAGGGTACGACTTCACCCCTCCACTTT.

V is TRBV15 and J is TRBJ1-1; no definite D call. CDR3 length: 15 amino acids. CDR1 is LNHNV and CDR2 is YYDKDF in the germline V gene (reference sequence). The germline V and J ends were trimmed by 1 base and 1 base, with 10 bases remaining between them. The chain's CDR3 is CATSRGRLANTEAFF. DNA of the CDR3: TGTGCCACCAGCAGAGGTCGTCTGGCGAACACTGAAGCTTTCTTT.

V gene TRBV6-1 combines with J gene TRBJ1-1; D remains ambiguous. The V gene's germline CDR1 is MNHNS and CDR2 SASEGT. CDR3 length: 13 amino acids. V dropped 1 base and J dropped 1 base, with 4 bases sitting between them. The CDR3, as DNA: TGTGCCAGCAGTGAAGGTAGGAACACTGAAGCTTTCTTT. Amino acids: CASSEGRNTEAFF.

The CDR3 nucleotides are TGCGCCAGCAGCTTTTACAGGGGGCAGAACACTGAAGCTTTCTTT. As protein: CASSFYRGQNTEAFF. This chain joins TRBV5-1 and TRBJ1-1, with 9 nucleotides matching TRBD1. Trimming took 2 bases from V and 1 from J; bases not matched to a gene: 3. The germline gives CDR1 SGHRS, CDR2 YFSETQ. This CDR3 comprises 15 residues.

The chain is built from TRBV5-5 and TRBJ1-1, with D possibly matching TRBD1 (6 bases). V dropped 3 bases and J dropped 0 bases, with 18 bases sitting between them. This CDR3 has 17 residues. Germline V gene data show CDR1 as SGHKS and CDR2 as YYEKEE (reference sequence). CDR3 nucleotides: TGTGCCAGCAGCTCGATCCCGCCAACAGGGTTGAACACTGAAGCTTTCTTT. It codes for CASSSIPPTGLNTEAFF.

This clone appeared a few times. This chain connects TRBV4-3 to TRBJ2-1, with TRBD1 matching 7 bases. Germline CDR1 LGHNA, CDR2 YSLEER. The junction had 11 bases not matched to a gene; V was cut back by 3 bases and J by 6 bases. This CDR3 spans 16 amino acids. DNA for the CDR3: TGCGCCAGCAGCCAGCTCGGACAGGTGAGGGTCAATGAGCAGTTCTTC. Translating it yields CASSQLGQVRVNEQFF.

The V call is TRBV5-1, the J call TRBJ2-2; possible D gene TRBD2, 5 bases. V shed 0 bases and J shed 7 bases, with 13 bases lying between them. This CDR3 spans 15 amino acids. The germline V gene has CDR1 SGHRS and CDR2 YFSETQ. The CDR3 DNA follows: TGCGCCAGCAGCTTGGTGAGGGCTCGGGTCGGGGAGCTGTTTTTT. It specifies CASSLVRARVGELFF.

The chain combines TRBV6-1 with TRBJ2-7; 10 nucleotides agree with TRBD1. In germline, CDR1 is MNHNS, CDR2 SASEGT. The CDR3 consists of 17 residues. The ends lost 0 bases at V and 3 bases at J; junction bases unmatched: 8. The CDR3 coding sequence is TGTGCCAGCAGTGAAGCCCTGACAGGGGGCGCAGTCTACGAGCAGTACTTC. Translation gives CASSEALTGGAVYEQYF.

The table lists this clone with a count of one. This chain joins TRBV28 and TRBJ2-2; 11 bases map to TRBD2. Germline CDR1 MDHEN, CDR2 SYDVKM. The CDR3 spans 16 residues. Trimming removed 4 bases from V and 4 bases from J; junction bases left unmatched: 5. Here the CDR3 DNA reads TGTGCCAGCAGTTACCGACTAGCGGGGTCCACCGGGGAGCTGTTTTTT. It yields the protein CASSYRLAGSTGELFF.

J is TRBJ1-4 and V is TRBV19; the D gene is possibly TRBD1 (5 bases). V lost 8 bases to trimming and J lost 6 bases, with 16 bases between them. This CDR3 region has 14 residues. In germline, CDR1 is LNHDA, CDR2 SQIVND (reference sequence). The CDR3, as DNA: TGTGCCAGTGAAAATAGGGGTGCGGATGAAAAACTGTTTTTT. Its protein product is CASENRGADEKLFF. The entire variable domain, with the rest obtained from reference TRBV19 and TRBJ1-4, is as follows: DGGITQSPKYLFRKEGQNVTLSCEQNLNHDAMYWYRQDPGQGLRLIYYSQIVNDFQKGDIAEGYSVSREKKESFPLTVTSAQKNPTAFYLCASENRGADEKLFFGSGTQLSVL.

The chain joins TRBV28 to TRBJ2-7; D is possibly TRBD1 (6 bases). The germline CDR1 and CDR2 sequences are MDHEN and SYDVKM. The ends were cut back, 6 bases at V and 5 bases at J, with 23 bases in the middle. The CDR3 loop spans 16 amino acids. This chain's CDR3 is CASSGSSTGIYHEQYF. The CDR3 DNA reads TGTGCCAGCAGCGGGTCCTCGACAGGAATCTATCACGAGCAGTACTTC.